The TCR beta chain described here comes from a study of T cells in Graves' hyperthyroidism and ophthalmopathy. V lost 4 bases to trimming and J lost 4 bases, with 8 bases between them. This CDR3 region has 12 residues. Germline CDR1 reads SGHRS; CDR2 reads YFSETQ. This clonotype was detected many times. RNA transcripts were the template for amplifying TCR beta CDR3 regions. The study used the HTBI primer set for a first-round RT-PCR of the TCR CDR3. TCRdb reprocessed the multiplex PCR reads with MiXCR, giving one entry per CDR3 protein. The sample has 730,000 or so distinct CDR3 sequences, roughly a sixth seen once.

Sequencing input: blood. The chain links TRBV5-1 to TRBJ1-1; maybe TRBD1 (6 bases). The clonotype was recovered from a woman between 45 and 60 years old with Graves' hyperthyroidism that later progressed to Graves' ophthalmopathy. The CDR3 DNA sequence: TGCGCCAGCAGCCGGGACACCACTGAAGCTTTCTTT. Amino acids: CASSRDTTEAFF.